Described below is a single TCR beta chain sequence and its context. Its antigen is as yet unknown. A junction end diverges from the germline sequence, so it may reflect a read error. Cells are PBMCs isolated from about 10 ml of fresh blood. The sample is drawn from a study of T cells in Graves' hyperthyroidism and ophthalmopathy. As for the study in general: The blood sample was taken at first diagnosis, before treatment began. Study-level points and caveats: The model foresaw ophthalmopathy a median approximately 6.3 months prior to onset.

Using RNA transcripts as the source, TCR beta CDR3 regions were amplified. A set of HTBI primers served as the primers for a first-round RT-PCR of the TCR CDR3. TCRdb recomputed calls from the multiplex PCR reads with MiXCR, one row per CDR3 protein. The sample has around 720,000 distinct CDR3 sequences, about a third seen once; the top ten hold roughly 30%. This CDR3 is 14 amino acids long. Germline CDR1 reads SGHTA; CDR2 reads FQGNSA. The source material was blood. This sequence joins TRBV7-2 and TRBJ2-5; D may be TRBD2 (7 bases). This clonotype was obtained from a woman aged 40 to 50 with Graves' hyperthyroidism. CDR3 region: CASTLRGGRETQYF. CDR3 coding DNA: TGTGCCAGCACCTTAAGGGGGGGTAGGGAGACCCAGTACTTC.